This T cell receptor (beta chain) was observed in a study of human T cells and chemical hapten exposure. Regarding time point: pre-sensitization, week 0. Noted treatment: therapeutic diphenylcyclopropenone sensitization with weekly scalp DPC. MiXCR was run by TCRdb on the RACE reads, yielding one entry per CDR3 protein. The sample records approximately 370,000 distinct CDR3 sequences, around 5% being singletons. Sample: whole blood, taken in connection with sensitization to the hapten diphenylcyclopropenone (DPC). The receptor's source is a young woman with alopecia areata. Some clones in this sample may be carry-over from other donors' samples.

In nucleotides, the CDR3 is TGCGCCAGCAGCCAAGGTGTCCTTAATGAGCAGTTCTTC. Its translation is CASSQGVLNEQFF. This chain uses TRBV4-3 with TRBJ2-1; no definite D call. This CDR3 contains 13 residues. Trimming cost V 1 base and J 7 bases, with 8 bases left between them. The germline CDR1 and CDR2 sequences are LGHNA and YSLEER.